This T cell receptor (beta chain) appears in the sequencing data of a study of metastatic and nonmetastatic thyroid tumors. Background on the study: Malignant thyroid and benign thyroid patients provided blood and tumor or nodule tissue whose repertoires were compared. Study-wide points: Malignant thyroid tumors reportedly exceeded benign nodules significantly in TCR beta diversity, with the difference appearing in blood and tumor.

Authors' data handling: It was from CDR3 differences across clinicopathological groups that a distant-metastasis classifier for papillary thyroid cancer was built. Through MiXCR, TCRdb re-clonotyped the PCR reads. The V and J calls follow TCRdb's processing rather than the paper's. Of 30,000 or so clones listed, about 32% are singletons. A note on this clone: Its antigen is as yet unknown. A junction end diverges from the germline sequence, so it may reflect a read error.

CDR1 is SGHRS, CDR2 YFSETQ, per germline. The CDR3 covers 16 residues. There were no patients who had received any treatment before thyroid surgery. The material sequenced was blood. The clonotype originates from a female donor with papillary thyroid cancer or a benign thyroid nodule (not recorded which). Some clones in this sample may be carry-over from other donors' samples. The chain joins TRBV5-1 to TRBJ2-6; no reliable D call. CDR3 in DNA: TGCGCCAGCAGCTTGGCGGTGAGCTCTGGGTCCAACGTCCTGACTTTC. Amino acid sequence: CASSLAVSSGSNVLTF.